One sample yielded the 6 T cell receptor beta chains listed below, sequenced in a study of regulatory T cells in long-lasting Graves disease. Time point denoted: persistent/refractory GD, antithyroid drugs over 5 years with positive TRAb. PBMCs were the source of the RNA used for TCR sequencing. Investigators prepared the TCR beta libraries by applying iRepertoire HTBI primers and Arm-PCR of CDR3 regions. TCRdb redid the calling of the multiplex PCR reads with MiXCR, one entry per CDR3 protein. The sample lists hundreds of thousands of distinct CDR3 sequences, roughly 20% occurring once. This specimen was peripheral blood mononuclear cells (PBMCs), taken when the disease was refractory, from a patient treated with antithyroid drugs. The origin of the receptors is a female donor with Graves disease.

This clonotype was detected ten times or more. V usage is TRBV6-1 and J usage is TRBJ1-6; D not resolved. Germline lookup yields CDR1 MNHNS and CDR2 SASEGT. The CDR3 is 13 amino acids. The germline V and J ends were trimmed by 2 bases and 12 bases, with 11 bases remaining between them. The CDR3 is CASSEHGSGPLHF. The CDR3 DNA reads as TGTGCCAGCAGTGAACACGGGAGTGGACCCCTCCACTTT.

This clonotype was seen many times. This rearrangement joins TRBV7-2 to TRBJ2-7; 7 positions agree with TRBD2. CDR3 length: 14 residues. From germline, CDR1 is SGHTA and CDR2 FQGNSA. J was trimmed by 6 bases and V by 5 bases; bases with no gene match: 10. DNA of the CDR3: TGTGCCAGCAGCCTTACCTCTAGCGGTCCCGAGCAGTACTTC. This sequence encodes CASSLTSSGPEQYF.

This clonotype was observed at least ten times. V and J are TRBV28 and TRBJ1-5; D ambiguous. This CDR3 is 12 amino acids long. Germline-derived CDR1 and CDR2 are MDHEN and SYDVKM. V gave up 5 bases and J gave up 7 bases, with 9 bases separating them. CDR3 bases: TGTGCCAGCAGTCCCCCCGTGCAGCCCCAGCATTTT. As protein: CASSPPVQPQHF.

On this clonotype: One base away lies a much larger clone, so this may be a sequencing read error. V and J are TRBV20-1 and TRBJ2-2, with TRBD2 identical over 11 bases. This CDR3 has 19 residues. V trimming: 4 bases; J trimming: 0 bases; junction bases outside the gene matches: 13. Germline assignment: CDR1 DFQATT and CDR2 SNEGSKA (reference sequence). CDR3 nucleotides: TGCAGTGCTATAGATCAGAGGGCTAGCGGGAGGTCGAACACCGGGGAGCTGTTTTTT. Protein: CSAIDQRASGRSNTGELFF.

Concerning this clonotype itself: A clone one base away is much larger, so this may be a read error. Without the conserved terminal phenylalanine or tryptophan, this CDR3 likely stems from a read error. No DNA is shown, since the ends of the CDR3 on it are uncertain; the CDR3 is the one TCRdb lists. The rearrangement joins TRBV30 to TRBJ1-2. Germline CDR1 is GTSNPN and CDR2 is SVGIG (reference sequence). The CDR3 spans 9 amino acids, including both terminal residues. CDR3: CAWGEGATL.

On this clonotype: A much bigger clone sits one base away, suggesting this may be a read error. The gene calls are TRBV27 and TRBJ1-5; the match to TRBD1 covers 7 bases. Germline trimming cut 0 bases from V and 5 bases from J; bases unmatched to any gene: 1. CDR1 MNHEY and CDR2 SMNVEV come from the germline V gene (reference sequence). The CDR3 totals 14 residues. The CDR3 spells CASSLSGGHQPQHF. The CDR3, as DNA: TGTGCCAGCAGTTTATCAGGGGGCCATCAGCCCCAGCATTTT.